These 13 T cell receptor beta chains originate from one sample sequenced in a study of cytomegalovirus exposure and HLA in healthy donors. Libraries were prepared by immunoSEQ multiplex PCR; TCRdb keeps only in-frame clonotypes and omits some of them. The profile shows approximately 220,000 clones, approximately 90% of them singletons. The sequenced sample consisted of PBMCs. These receptors were taken from a woman between 18 and 29 years old in good health and CMV-seronegative.

The V gene is TRBV2, the J gene TRBJ2-6; possible D gene TRBD2, 6 bases. With 7 bases removed from V and 2 bases from J, the gap between germline ends came to 12 bases. The CDR3 covers 15 residues. Germline V gene lookup returns CDR1 SNHLY and CDR2 FYNNEI. Here the CDR3 DNA reads TGTGCCAGCAATTCTCGCGGGGCTGGGGCCAACGTCCTGACTTTC. Translated: CASNSRGAGANVLTF. The full variable domain, completed using reference TRBV2 and TRBJ2-6, is EPEVTQTPSHQVTQMGQEVILRCVPISNHLYFYWYRQILGQKVEFLVSFYNNEISEKSEIFDDQFSVERPDGSNFTLKIRSTKLEDSAMYFCASNSRGAGANVLTFGAGSRLTVL.

The chain couples TRBV30 to TRBJ1-5; 7 bases fit TRBD1. V was pared by 2 bases and J by 7 bases, with 8 bases of the junction left unmatched. The CDR3 sequence is 14 residues long. The germline V gene has CDR1 GTSNPN and CDR2 SVGIG (reference sequence). CDR3 nucleotides: TGTGCCTGGAGTTCACGGACAGGTTCCCAGCCCCAGCATTTT. This encodes CAWSSRTGSQPQHF.

The chain has TRBV15 and TRBJ2-1; 9 positions match TRBD1. CDR3 length: 15 residues. The ends lost 5 bases at V and 1 base at J; junction bases unmatched: 3. Germline CDR1 LNHNV, CDR2 YYDKDF (reference sequence). The CDR3 nucleotides are TGTGCCACCAGCCCGGGACAGGGTTCCTACAATGAGCAGTTCTTC. Its translation is CATSPGQGSYNEQFF.

DNA for the CDR3: TGTGCCAGCAATAGACTAGCGGGAGGGCCAAATGAGCAGTTCTTC. It specifies CASNRLAGGPNEQFF. V gene TRBV28 combines with J gene TRBJ2-1; TRBD2 agrees at 14 bases. CDR3 size: 15 residues. Germline V gene lookup returns CDR1 MDHEN and CDR2 SYDVKM. V lost 7 bases, J lost 7 bases, and 6 bases stayed unmatched.

The J gene is TRBJ2-3, the V gene TRBV30; TRBD2 might be the D (7 bases). This CDR3 is 13 amino acids long. The germline V gene encodes CDR1 GTSNPN and CDR2 SVGIG (reference sequence). The CDR3 loop is CATEGGASDTQYF. CDR3 coding DNA: TGTGCAACGGAGGGGGGGGCATCAGATACGCAGTATTTT.

The V gene is TRBV7-2, the J gene TRBJ1-1, with unresolved D. From germline, CDR1 is SGHTA and CDR2 FQGNSA. Trimming removed 3 bases from V and 8 bases from J, with 16 bases in between. The CDR3 sequence is 14 residues long. CDR3 in amino acids: CASSLDKELPEAFF. The CDR3 DNA follows: TGTGCCAGCAGCTTGGATAAGGAGTTACCCGAAGCTTTCTTT.

The genes are TRBV7-9 and TRBJ1-1; TRBD1 matches 12 bases. With V trimmed by 4 bases and J by 5 bases, 5 bases remained unmatched. From germline, CDR1 is SEHNR and CDR2 FQNEAQ (reference sequence). The CDR3 is 15 amino acids. Written as DNA, the CDR3 is TGTGCCAGCAGCTGGGACAGGGGGCTAGGGACTGAAGCTTTCTTT. As protein: CASSWDRGLGTEAFF.

The chain combines TRBV28 with TRBJ2-4, with D perhaps TRBD2 (5 bases). There are 15 residues in the CDR3. CDR1 MDHEN and CDR2 SYDVKM come from the germline V gene. Trimming cost V 2 bases and J 0 bases, with 8 bases left between them. CDR3 nucleotides: TGTGCCAGCAGTTTAACCGGACTAGCCAAAAACATTCAGTACTTC. Encoded protein: CASSLTGLAKNIQYF.

In its sample, this clone was seen once. The CDR3 is CASSRGSGTPYEQYF. CDR3 DNA: TGCGCCAGCAGCCGTGGTAGCGGAACACCCTACGAGCAGTACTTC. The chain joins TRBV5-1 to TRBJ2-7; possible D gene TRBD2, 6 bases. Germline V gene sequence: CDR1 SGHRS, CDR2 YFSETQ. Trimming left V 4 bases short and J 2 bases short, with 16 bases between. The CDR3 contains 15 residues.

V gene TRBV5-6 combines with J gene TRBJ2-5; 10 bases align to TRBD2. The CDR3 is 19 amino acids. The ends lost 0 bases at V and 6 bases at J; junction bases unmatched: 17. Germline V gene data show CDR1 as SGHDT and CDR2 as YYEEEE. The CDR3 here is CASSLVVVLAGAGGQTQYF. Written as DNA, the CDR3 is TGTGCCAGCAGCTTGGTGGTAGTCCTAGCGGGAGCCGGGGGGCAGACCCAGTACTTC.

The V and J genes are TRBV6-5 and TRBJ2-2; 13 positions agree with TRBD2. The CDR3 has 16 residues. V gave up 0 bases and J gave up 5 bases; unmatched junction bases: 0. Germline V gene lookup returns CDR1 MNHEY and CDR2 SVGAGI. The CDR3 sequence: CASSYSGLAGTGELFF. For the CDR3, the DNA is TGTGCCAGCAGTTACTCGGGACTAGCGGGAACCGGGGAGCTGTTTTTT.

This rearrangement joins TRBV28 to TRBJ1-2; TRBD1 is a possible D gene (5 bases). Germline V gene data show CDR1 as MDHEN and CDR2 as SYDVKM. This CDR3 spans 14 amino acids. Between the trimmed V and J ends, which lost 5 bases and 5 bases, there was a span of 15 bases. CDR3 loop: CASSPRDPTYGYTF. In nucleotides, the CDR3 is TGTGCCAGCAGTCCCAGGGATCCCACGTATGGCTACACCTTC.

The chain has TRBV5-1 and TRBJ1-1; TRBD1 agrees at 8 bases. V was clipped by 2 bases and J by 1 base; unmatched bases: 7. The CDR3 has 16 amino acids. CDR1 is SGHRS and CDR2 is YFSETQ in the germline V gene. CDR3 DNA: TGCGCCAGCAGCTTAGGACAGGGAGAGGAGAACACTGAAGCTTTCTTT. Amino acid sequence: CASSLGQGEENTEAFF.